This T cell receptor (beta chain) was sequenced in a study of cytomegalovirus exposure and HLA in healthy donors. Broader study findings: In an earlier analysis, about 87% or about 30%: the productive usage of most TCR beta V segments. CMV serostatus stood as the only immune exposure information on hand.

V gave up 3 bases and J gave up 3 bases, with 12 bases separating them. The CDR3 extends over 14 amino acids. Germline CDR1 is KGHSH and CDR2 is LQKENI. Points on this clone: Its antigen is still unknown.

The PCR employed 60 Vbeta primers together with 13 Jbeta primers. The data were produced by immunoSEQ multiplex PCR, yet TCRdb's version contains in-frame clones alone and is incomplete. Of about 150,000 clones listed, around 78% are singletons. J is TRBJ2-7 and V is TRBV18, with D unresolved. The receptor comes from a young woman in good health and CMV-seronegative. Source material: PBMCs. The CDR3 region is CASSPTNPSYEQYF. CDR3 DNA sequence: TGTGCCAGCTCACCGACCAATCCTAGCTACGAGCAGTACTTC. The full variable domain, with the rest looked up from reference TRBV18 and TRBJ2-7, is NAGVMQNPRHLVRRRGQEARLRCSPMKGHSHVYWYRQLPEEGLKFMVYLQKENIIDESGMPKERFSAEFPKEGPSILRIQQVVRGDSAAYFCASSPTNPSYEQYFGPGTRLTVT.